The 17 T cell receptor beta chains reported below all come from one sample, sequenced in a study of CD8 T cells in ankylosing spondylitis. MiXCR was run by TCRdb on the 5' RACE reads, yielding one entry per CDR3 protein. The sample has just over 150,000 distinct CDR3 sequences; approximately 20% are singletons. Sequencing was carried out using blood, either unsorted or a sorted T cell fraction (not recorded which). The receptors stem from a male donor with ankylosing spondylitis or in good health (not recorded which).

This clonotype was seen ten or more times. The rearrangement joins TRBV20-1 to TRBJ1-3, with D unresolved. Germline V gene lookup returns CDR1 DFQATT and CDR2 SNEGSKA (reference sequence). The V end was cut by 1 base, the J end by 4 bases, with 8 bases between. This CDR3 is 13 amino acids long. CDR3 in DNA: TGCAGTGCTAGAGCTGGAGCCGGAAACACCATATATTTT. Residues: CSARAGAGNTIYF.

This clonotype was seen repeatedly, ten times or more. The rearrangement links TRBV20-1 to TRBJ2-7; no firm D call. Germline V gives CDR1 DFQATT, CDR2 SNEGSKA (reference sequence). This CDR3 spans 12 amino acids. V lost 1 base, J lost 6 bases, and 10 bases lay in between. CDR3 DNA: TGCAGTGCTAGAGCCACGGGCGCCGAGCAGTACTTC. This gives the protein CSARATGAEQYF.

The chain couples TRBV6-1 to TRBJ2-2; TRBD2 matches 12 bases. This CDR3 contains 17 residues. Germline CDR1 MNHNS, CDR2 SASEGT. Trimming at V came to 8 bases and at J to 1 base, leaving 8 bases not matched to a gene. CDR3: CASGLTSGSLNTGELFF. DNA for the CDR3: TGTGCCAGCGGCCTGACTAGCGGGAGCTTGAACACCGGGGAGCTGTTTTTT.

This clonotype was detected ten times or more. This sequence joins TRBV5-1 and TRBJ1-5, with D uncertain. Germline assignment: CDR1 SGHRS and CDR2 YFSETQ. The germline V and J ends were trimmed by 1 base and 4 bases, with 12 bases remaining between them. The CDR3 is 15 residues long. CDR3 in DNA: TGCGCCAGCAGCTTGTCGCCAGGAGGGAATCAGCCCCAGCATTTT. Its protein product is CASSLSPGGNQPQHF.

This clonotype was seen only a few times. CDR3 sequence: CASIKLGGDTDTQYF. In DNA form, the CDR3 reads TGCGCCAGCATCAAGCTGGGGGGGGACACAGATACGCAGTATTTT. The V gene is TRBV10-2, the J gene TRBJ2-3; TRBD2 aligns across 7 bases. Per germline, CDR1 WSHSY and CDR2 SAAADI. The CDR3 consists of 15 residues. V shed 7 bases and J 2 bases; nucleotides not matched to a gene: 9.

This clonotype was counted only a few times. V usage is TRBV28 and J usage is TRBJ2-1; D is perhaps TRBD2 (6 bases). The V and J ends lost 7 bases and 0 bases respectively, with 13 bases between them. Germline-derived CDR1 and CDR2 are MDHEN and SYDVKM. The CDR3 extends over 15 amino acids. The CDR3 DNA reads as TGTGCCAGCATACGGGAGTCGAGCTCCTACAATGAGCAGTTCTTC. As protein: CASIRESSSYNEQFF.

This clonotype was counted only a few times. The chain links TRBV6-1 to TRBJ1-2; D is unclear. Germline assignment: CDR1 MNHNS and CDR2 SASEGT. V gave up 6 bases and J gave up 2 bases, with 10 bases separating them. This CDR3 comprises 13 residues. Written as DNA, the CDR3 is TGTGCCAGCAGGGACCCACAGAACTATGGCTACACCTTC. This translates into CASRDPQNYGYTF.

This rearrangement joins TRBV7-2 to TRBJ2-3; D is perhaps TRBD1 or TRBD2 (5 bases each). V shed 1 base and J shed 1 base, with 15 bases lying between them. There are 17 residues in the CDR3. Germline CDR1 SGHTA, CDR2 FQGNSA. The DNA of the CDR3 is TGTGCCAGCAGCTTAGTTCCCGGGACCGTTGGCACAGATACGCAGTATTTT. Protein sequence: CASSLVPGTVGTDTQYF.

The chain links TRBV12-3 or TRBV12-4 to TRBJ2-3; 12 positions match TRBD2. The CDR3 totals 15 residues. V trimming: 2 bases; J trimming: 8 bases; junction bases outside the gene matches: 5. CDR3 nucleotide sequence: TGTGCCAGCAGTTTAAGACTAGCGGGAGCTGGTACGCAGTATTTT. Encoded protein: CASSLRLAGAGTQYF.

This clonotype has just a few counts. J is TRBJ1-1 and V is TRBV7-3; a possible D gene is TRBD1 (6 bases). The V end lost 6 bases, the J end lost 3 bases, and 17 bases lay between the germline ends. The CDR3 totals 15 residues. Per germline, CDR1 SGHTA and CDR2 FQGTGA. The CDR3 reads CASRRAGATDTEAFF. The CDR3 bases are TGTGCCAGCAGGAGGGCAGGGGCGACGGACACTGAAGCTTTCTTT. Together with reference TRBV7-3 and TRBJ1-1, the CDR3 gives the full variable domain: GAGVSQTPSNKVTEKGKYVELRCDPISGHTALYWYRQSLGQGPEFLIYFQGTGAADDSGLPNDRFFAVRPEGSVSTLKIQRTERGDSAVYLCASRRAGATDTEAFFGQGTRLTVV.

As regards this clonotype: The conserved final phenylalanine or tryptophan is absent from the CDR3, which likely points to a read error. The chain combines TRBV29-1 with TRBJ2-3, with D perhaps TRBD2 (6 bases). Germline V lookup: CDR1 SQVTM, CDR2 ANQGSEA. CDR3 size: 12 residues. Trimming removed 7 bases from V and 8 bases from J, with 16 bases in between. CDR3 DNA: TGCAGCGCCCGGGAGCATCTTCTTACGCAGTATTAT. This sequence encodes CSAREHLLTQYY.

This clonotype was picked up many times. This chain joins TRBV5-1 and TRBJ2-1, with D perhaps matching TRBD2 (6 bases). V lost 3 bases, J lost 8 bases, and 18 bases lay in between. The length of the CDR3 is 15 residues. The V gene's germline CDR1 is SGHRS and CDR2 YFSETQ. The DNA of the CDR3 is TGCGCCAGCAGCTCCGAGGGTCGGGAGAGGGATGAGCAGTTCTTC. It encodes CASSSEGRERDEQFF.

This clonotype occurred a few times. V gene TRBV5-1 combines with J gene TRBJ2-1; the D gene could be TRBD1 or TRBD2 (5 bases each). Per the germline V gene, CDR1 is SGHRS and CDR2 is YFSETQ. The CDR3 consists of 17 residues. Trimming removed 1 base from V and 4 bases from J, with 18 bases in between. CDR3 sequence reads: CASSLPAGTLYYNEQFF. The CDR3 bases are TGCGCCAGCAGCTTGCCCGCCGGGACCCTATATTACAATGAGCAGTTCTTC.

The chain employs TRBV20-1 and TRBJ1-4; D perhaps matches TRBD1 (5 bases). The germline V gene encodes CDR1 DFQATT and CDR2 SNEGSKA (reference sequence). The CDR3 extends over 15 amino acids. Trimming cost V 5 bases and J 3 bases, with 16 bases left between them. CDR3 sequence reads: CSAPRSGFSNEKLFF. The CDR3 DNA follows: TGCAGTGCTCCAAGATCAGGGTTCTCTAATGAAAAACTGTTTTTT.

This clonotype occurred many times. The CDR3 DNA sequence: TGTGCCAGCAGCAGCTTGCGCGGGGCTGGAGCTTTCTTT. This translates into CASSSLRGAGAFF. This sequence joins TRBV5-6 and TRBJ1-1; a possible D gene is TRBD1 (5 bases). This CDR3 comprises 13 residues. Trimming removed 4 bases from V and 10 bases from J, with 17 bases in between. From germline, CDR1 is SGHDT and CDR2 YYEEEE.

The rearrangement uses TRBV29-1 and TRBJ2-4; D unclear. Per germline, CDR1 SQVTM and CDR2 ANQGSEA. The ends were cut back, 4 bases at V and 8 bases at J, with 9 bases in the middle. This CDR3 has 11 amino acids. Here the CDR3 DNA reads TGCAGCGTTGGGGCCGGCGACATTCAGTACTTC. Translating gives CSVGAGDIQYF.

This clonotype has a handful of counts. An end of the junction does not agree with germline; a read error may underlie this. This sequence joins TRBV20-1 and TRBJ2-3; the match to TRBD2 covers 13 bases. The germline CDR1 and CDR2 sequences are DFQATT and SNEGSKA (reference sequence). This CDR3 region has 18 residues. This CDR3 reads CCAGDSGTSGIGTDTQYF. The DNA for the CDR3 is TGCTGTGCTGGGGATTCCGGGACTAGCGGGATCGGCACAGATACGCAGTATTTT.